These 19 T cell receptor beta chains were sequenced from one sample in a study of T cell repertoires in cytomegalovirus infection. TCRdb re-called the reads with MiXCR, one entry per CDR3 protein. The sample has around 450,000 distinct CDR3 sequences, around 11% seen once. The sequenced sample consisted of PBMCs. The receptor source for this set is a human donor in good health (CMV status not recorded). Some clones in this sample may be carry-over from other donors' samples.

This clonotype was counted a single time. CDR3 DNA: TGTGCCAGTAGTATTGGGTCAAAGCAGTACTTC. Amino acids: CASSIGSKQYF. This chain links TRBV19 with TRBJ2-7, with D unclear. The CDR3 covers 11 residues. The V gene lost 3 bases and the J gene lost 8 bases, with 8 bases spanning the gap. Germline values: CDR1 LNHDA, CDR2 SQIVND (reference sequence).

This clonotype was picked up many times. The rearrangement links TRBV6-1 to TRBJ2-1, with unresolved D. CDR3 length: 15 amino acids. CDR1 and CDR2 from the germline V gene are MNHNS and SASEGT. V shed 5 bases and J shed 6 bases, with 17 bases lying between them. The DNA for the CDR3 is TGTGCCAGCAGTAAGGGAATCTCTACGTCCAATGAGCAGTTCTTC. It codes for CASSKGISTSNEQFF.

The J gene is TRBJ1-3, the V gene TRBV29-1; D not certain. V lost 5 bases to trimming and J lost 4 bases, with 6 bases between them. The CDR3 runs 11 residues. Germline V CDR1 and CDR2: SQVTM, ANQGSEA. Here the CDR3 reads CSVFYGNTIYF. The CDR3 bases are TGCAGCGTTTTTTACGGAAACACCATATATTTT.

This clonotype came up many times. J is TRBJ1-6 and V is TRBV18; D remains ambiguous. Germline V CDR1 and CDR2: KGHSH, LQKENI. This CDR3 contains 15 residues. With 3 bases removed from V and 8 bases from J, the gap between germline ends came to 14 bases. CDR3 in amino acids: CASSPLGSEDSPLHF. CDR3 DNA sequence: TGTGCCAGCTCACCCTTGGGGTCGGAGGATTCACCCCTCCACTTT.

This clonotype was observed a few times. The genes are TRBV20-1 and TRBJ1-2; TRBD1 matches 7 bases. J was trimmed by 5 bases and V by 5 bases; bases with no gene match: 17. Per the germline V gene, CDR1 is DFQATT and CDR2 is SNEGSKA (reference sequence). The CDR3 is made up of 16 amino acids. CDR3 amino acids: CSARPGTDTHRYGYTF. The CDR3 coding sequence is TGCAGTGCTCGTCCTGGGACAGACACTCATCGATATGGCTACACCTTC.

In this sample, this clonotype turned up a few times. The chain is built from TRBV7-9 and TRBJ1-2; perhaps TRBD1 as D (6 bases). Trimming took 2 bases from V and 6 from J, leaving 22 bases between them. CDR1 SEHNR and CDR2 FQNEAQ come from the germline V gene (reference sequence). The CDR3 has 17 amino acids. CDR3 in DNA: TGTGCCAGCAGCTTATCCCTTGTCGGGGGCGGTGGAGATGGCTACACCTTC. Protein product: CASSLSLVGGGGDGYTF. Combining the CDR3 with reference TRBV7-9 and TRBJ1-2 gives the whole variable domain DTGVSQNPRHKITKRGQNVTFRCDPISEHNRLYWYRQTLGQGPEFLTYFQNEAQLEKSRLLSDRFSAERPKGSFSTLEIQRTEQGDSAMYLCASSLSLVGGGGDGYTFGSGTRLTVV.

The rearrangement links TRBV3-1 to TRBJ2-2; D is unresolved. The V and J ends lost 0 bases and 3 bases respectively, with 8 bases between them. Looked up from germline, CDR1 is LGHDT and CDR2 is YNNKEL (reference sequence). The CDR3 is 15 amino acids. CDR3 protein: CASSQELLYTGELFF. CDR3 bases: TGTGCCAGCAGCCAAGAACTACTTTACACCGGGGAGCTGTTTTTT.

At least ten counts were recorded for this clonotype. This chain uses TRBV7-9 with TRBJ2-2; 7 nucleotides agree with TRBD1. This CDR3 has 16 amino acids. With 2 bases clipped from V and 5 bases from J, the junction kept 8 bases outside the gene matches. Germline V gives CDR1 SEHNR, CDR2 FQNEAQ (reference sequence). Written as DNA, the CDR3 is TGTGCCAGCAGCTTAATCGGCAGGGGGAAAACCGGGGAGCTGTTTTTT. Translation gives CASSLIGRGKTGELFF.

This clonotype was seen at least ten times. CDR3 in amino acids: CASSALSRITSGYTF. The CDR3 nucleotides are TGTGCCAGCAGCGCCTTGTCCCGAATTACTTCTGGCTACACCTTC. This chain links TRBV12-3 or TRBV12-4 with TRBJ1-2, with D unclear. V was cut by 6 bases and J by 7 bases, with 21 bases left in between. CDR3 length: 15 amino acids.

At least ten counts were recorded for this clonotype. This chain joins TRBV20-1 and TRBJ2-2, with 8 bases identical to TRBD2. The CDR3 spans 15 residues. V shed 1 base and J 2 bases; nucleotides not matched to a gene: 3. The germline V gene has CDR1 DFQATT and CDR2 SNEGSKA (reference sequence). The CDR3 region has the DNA TGCAGTGCTAGAGCGGCGGGGGGTAACACCGGGGAGCTGTTTTTT. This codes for CSARAAGGNTGELFF.

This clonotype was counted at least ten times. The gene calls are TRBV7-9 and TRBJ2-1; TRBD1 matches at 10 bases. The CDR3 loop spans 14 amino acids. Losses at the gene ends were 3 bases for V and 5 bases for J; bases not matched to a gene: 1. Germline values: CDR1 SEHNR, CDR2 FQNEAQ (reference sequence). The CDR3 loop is CASSFGTGDNEQFF. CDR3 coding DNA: TGTGCCAGCAGCTTCGGGACAGGGGACAATGAGCAGTTCTTC.

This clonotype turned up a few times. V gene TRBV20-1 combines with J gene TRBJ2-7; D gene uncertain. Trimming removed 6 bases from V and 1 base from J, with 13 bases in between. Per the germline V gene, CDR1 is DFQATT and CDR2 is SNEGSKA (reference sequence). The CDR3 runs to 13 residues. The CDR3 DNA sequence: TGCAGTGCGCGACCAGACGTTTCCTACGAGCAGTACTTC. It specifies CSARPDVSYEQYF.

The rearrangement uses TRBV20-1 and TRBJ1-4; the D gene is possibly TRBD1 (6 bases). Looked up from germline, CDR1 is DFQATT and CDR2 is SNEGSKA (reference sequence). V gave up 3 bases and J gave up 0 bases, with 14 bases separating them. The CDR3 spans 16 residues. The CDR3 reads CSASRGGGPTNEKLFF. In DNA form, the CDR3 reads TGCAGTGCTAGCAGAGGAGGGGGTCCAACTAATGAAAAACTGTTTTTT.

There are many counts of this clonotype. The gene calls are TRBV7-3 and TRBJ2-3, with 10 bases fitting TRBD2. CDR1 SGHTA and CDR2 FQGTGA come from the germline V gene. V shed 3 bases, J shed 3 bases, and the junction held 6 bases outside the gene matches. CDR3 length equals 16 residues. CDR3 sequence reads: CASSLTSGSGTDTQYF. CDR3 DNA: TGTGCCAGCAGCTTGACTAGCGGGTCGGGGACAGATACGCAGTATTTT.

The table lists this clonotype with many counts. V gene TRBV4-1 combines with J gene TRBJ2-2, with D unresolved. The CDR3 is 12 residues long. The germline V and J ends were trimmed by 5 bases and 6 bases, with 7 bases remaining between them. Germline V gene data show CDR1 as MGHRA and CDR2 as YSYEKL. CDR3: CASSFLPGELFF. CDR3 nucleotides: TGCGCCAGCAGCTTTTTACCCGGGGAGCTGTTTTTT.

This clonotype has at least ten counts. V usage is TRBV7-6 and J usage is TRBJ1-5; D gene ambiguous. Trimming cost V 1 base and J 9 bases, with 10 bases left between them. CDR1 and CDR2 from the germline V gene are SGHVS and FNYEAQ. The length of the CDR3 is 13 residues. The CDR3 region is CASSLDDDLPQHF. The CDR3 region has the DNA TGTGCCAGCAGCTTAGATGACGACCTGCCCCAGCATTTT.

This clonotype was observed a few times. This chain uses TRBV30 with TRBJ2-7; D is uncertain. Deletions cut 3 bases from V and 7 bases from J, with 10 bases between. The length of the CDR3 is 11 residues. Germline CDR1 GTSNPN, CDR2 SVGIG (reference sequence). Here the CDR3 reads CAWSDTGEQYF. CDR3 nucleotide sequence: TGTGCCTGGAGCGACACCGGGGAGCAGTACTTC.

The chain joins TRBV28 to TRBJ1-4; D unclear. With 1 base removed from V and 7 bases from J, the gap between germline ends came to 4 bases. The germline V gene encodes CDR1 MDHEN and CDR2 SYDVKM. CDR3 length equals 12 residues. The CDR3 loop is CASSLLSEKLFF. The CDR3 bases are TGTGCCAGCAGTTTATTGAGTGAAAAACTGTTTTTT.

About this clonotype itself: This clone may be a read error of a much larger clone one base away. The CDR3 nucleotides read TGTGCCAGCAGCAAAACAGGGGGTAGGGAGACCCAGTACTTC. It translates to CASSKTGGRETQYF. This chain uses TRBV7-3 with TRBJ2-5, with 8 bases lining up with TRBD1. J lost 5 bases, V lost 5 bases, and 7 bases had no gene match. Germline assignment: CDR1 SGHTA and CDR2 FQGTGA. The CDR3 sequence is 14 residues long.